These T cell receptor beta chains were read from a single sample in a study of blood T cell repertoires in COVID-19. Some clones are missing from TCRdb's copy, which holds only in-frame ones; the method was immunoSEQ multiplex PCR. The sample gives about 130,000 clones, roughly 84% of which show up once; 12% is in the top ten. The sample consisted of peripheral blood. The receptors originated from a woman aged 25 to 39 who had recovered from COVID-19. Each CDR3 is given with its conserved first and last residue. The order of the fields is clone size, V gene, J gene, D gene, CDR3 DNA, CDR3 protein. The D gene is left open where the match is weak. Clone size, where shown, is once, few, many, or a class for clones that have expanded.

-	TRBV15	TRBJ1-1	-	TGTGCCACCAGCCCGGGTTCCGGGGGATACACTGAAGCTTTCTTT	CATSPGSGGYTEAFF
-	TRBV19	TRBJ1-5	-	TGTGCCAGTAATGGGAGGCAGGGCTCCTTGACCCAGCATTTT	CASNGRQGSLTQHF
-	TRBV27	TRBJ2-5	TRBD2	TGTGCCAGCAGCCTAGCGGGGGCTTATACGACCCAGTACTTC	CASSLAGAYTTQYF
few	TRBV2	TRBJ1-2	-	TGTGCCAGCAGTGAGCGCAGGGCCCCCTATGGCTACACCTTC	CASSERRAPYGYTF
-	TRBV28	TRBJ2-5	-	TGTGCCAGCAGTTTAGGGCCTAACCAAGAGACCCAGTACTTC	CASSLGPNQETQYF
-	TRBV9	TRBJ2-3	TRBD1	TGTGCCAGCAGCGCCGGGACAGGGACCGCAGATACGCAGTATTTT	CASSAGTGTADTQYF
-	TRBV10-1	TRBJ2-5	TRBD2	TGCGCCAGCAGTGCCACGACTAGCGGGGCTGGGGGGACCCAGTACTTC	CASSATTSGAGGTQYF
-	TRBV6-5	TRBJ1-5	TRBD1	TGTGCCAGCAGTACTCAGGGGGCTCCCCAGCATTTT	CASSTQGAPQHF
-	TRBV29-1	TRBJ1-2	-	TGCAGCGTTGAAAGGGGCGATGGCTACACCTTC	CSVERGDGYTF
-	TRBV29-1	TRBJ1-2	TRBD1	TGCAGCGTTGAAGGGCAGGGGGATGTGAATGGCTACACCTTC	CSVEGQGDVNGYTF
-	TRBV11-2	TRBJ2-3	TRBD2	TGTGCCAGCAGCTTAGGGGGGGCTAGCGGGAGAGGTACGCAGTATTTT	CASSLGGASGRGTQYF
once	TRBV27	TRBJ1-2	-	TGTGCCAGCAGTTCCCATTCCGGGGGTACCTATGGCTACACCTTC	CASSSHSGGTYGYTF
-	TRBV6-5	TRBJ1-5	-	TGTGCCAGCAGTTACTCCCCAGGGGAACAGCCCCAGCATTTT	CASSYSPGEQPQHF
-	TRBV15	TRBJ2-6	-	TGTGCCACCAGCAAGGACAGCAGCTCTGGGGCCAACGTCCTGACTTTC	CATSKDSSSGANVLTF
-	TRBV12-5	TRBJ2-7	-	TGTGCTAGTGGTTTGGCAGGGATTCCCGAGCAGTACTTC	CASGLAGIPEQYF
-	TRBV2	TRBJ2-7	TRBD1	TGTGCCAGTTTGGACAGGGGACCCTACGAGCAGTACTTC	CASLDRGPYEQYF
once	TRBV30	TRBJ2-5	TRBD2	TGTGCCTGGAGTGACCCGGGGGGGTTCCAAGAGACCCAGTACTTC	CAWSDPGGFQETQYF
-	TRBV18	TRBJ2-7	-	TGTGCCAGCTCCTCCCGCGGGGCGAGCTCCTACGAGCAGTACTTC	CASSSRGASSYEQYF
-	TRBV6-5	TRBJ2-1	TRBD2	TGTGCCAGCAGTCAGCAGGGCGGGAGAAATGAGCAGTTCTTC	CASSQQGGRNEQFF
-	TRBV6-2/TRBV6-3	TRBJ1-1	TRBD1	TGTGCCAGCATCCCGACAGGGGGGAACACTGAAGCTTTCTTT	CASIPTGGNTEAFF
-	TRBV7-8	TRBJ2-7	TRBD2	TGTGCCAGCAGCTTCAAGGTAGCGGGGGGGAATGCTGGCTACGAGCAGTACTTC	CASSFKVAGGNAGYEQYF
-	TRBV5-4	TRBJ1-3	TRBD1	TGTGCCAGCAGCCGACAGGGCAATTTGGGAAACACCATATATTTT	CASSRQGNLGNTIYF
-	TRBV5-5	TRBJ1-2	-	TGTGCCAGCAGCTATAGGGGCTATGGCTACACCTTC	CASSYRGYGYTF
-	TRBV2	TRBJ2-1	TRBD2	TGTGCCAGCTTAGCGGGCCGCTCCTACAATGAGCAGTTCTTC	CASLAGRSYNEQFF
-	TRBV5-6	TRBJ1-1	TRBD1	TGTGCCAGCAGCTTGAAATTCGGACAGGGGATATTGAACACTGAAGCTTTCTTT	CASSLKFGQGILNTEAFF
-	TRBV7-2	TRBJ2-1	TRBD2	TGTGCCAGCACCGAAGGCGGGACTAGCTTCTACAATGAGCAGTTCTTC	CASTEGGTSFYNEQFF
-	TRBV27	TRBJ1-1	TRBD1	TGTGCCAGCAGTTTATCCCGGACAGGGAGCAATACTGAAGCTTTCTTT	CASSLSRTGSNTEAFF
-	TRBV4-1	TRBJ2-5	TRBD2	TGCGCCAGCAGCCAAGAAATGCGGGGGGTACTCGGGACCCAGTACTTC	CASSQEMRGVLGTQYF
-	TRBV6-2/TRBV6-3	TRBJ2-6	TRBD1	TGTGCCAGCAGTTACTCGACAGGGGGCTCTGGGGCCAACGTCCTGACTTTC	CASSYSTGGSGANVLTF
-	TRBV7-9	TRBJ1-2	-	TGTGCCAGCAGCTTAGTTGGGGGGAACTATGGCTACACCTTC	CASSLVGGNYGYTF
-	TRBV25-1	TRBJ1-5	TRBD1	TGTGCCAGCAGGGGACAGGGAGTCACTCAGCCCCAGCATTTT	CASRGQGVTQPQHF
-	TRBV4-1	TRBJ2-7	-	TGCGCCAGCAGCCAACTCTCGTCACAGGGCTACGAGCAGTACTTC	CASSQLSSQGYEQYF
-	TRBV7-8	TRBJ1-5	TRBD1	TGTGCCAGCAGCCCTGGCCCCCGACAGGGTGTTCAGCCCCAGCATTTT	CASSPGPRQGVQPQHF
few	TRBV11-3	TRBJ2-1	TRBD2	TGTGCCAGCAGCTCGGGCGGGGGAAGAAACAATGAGCAGTTCTTC	CASSSGGGRNNEQFF
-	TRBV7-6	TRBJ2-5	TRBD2	TGTGCCAGCAGCCAAGGACTAGCGCTTCAAGAGACCCAGTACTTC	CASSQGLALQETQYF
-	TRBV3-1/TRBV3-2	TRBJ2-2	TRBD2	TGTGCCAGCAGCCTTAGCGGGAGGAACACCGGGGAGCTGTTTTTT	CASSLSGRNTGELFF
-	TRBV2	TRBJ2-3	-	TGTGCCAGCACTAGGTCCAGGGTTGCAGATACGCAGTATTTT	CASTRSRVADTQYF
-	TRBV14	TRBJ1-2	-	TGTGCCAGCAGCCTGCAGGGGTCTGGCTATGGCTACACCTTC	CASSLQGSGYGYTF
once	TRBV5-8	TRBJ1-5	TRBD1	TGTGCCAGCAGCTTAAGGACAGGGGATCAGCCCCAGCATTTT	CASSLRTGDQPQHF
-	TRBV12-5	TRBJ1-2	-	TGTACTAGTGGTGCCCCAGGGGCGGCTGGCTACACCTTC	CTSGAPGAAGYTF
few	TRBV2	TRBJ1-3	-	TGTGCCAGCAGTGGTGGGCGGGGGAGCTCCTTCTCTGGAAACACCATATATTTT	CASSGGRGSSFSGNTIYF
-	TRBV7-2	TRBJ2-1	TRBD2	TGTGCCAGCAGCCTTAGCGGGGGCGATTACAATGAGCAGTTCTTC	CASSLSGGDYNEQFF
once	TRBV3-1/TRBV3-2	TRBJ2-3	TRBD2	TGTGCCAGCAGCTACGGAGGAGCGGGAGGCACAGATACGCAGTATTTT	CASSYGGAGGTDTQYF
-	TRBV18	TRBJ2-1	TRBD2	TGTGCCAGCTCACCGGGACTAGCGGACAATGAGCAGTTCTTC	CASSPGLADNEQFF
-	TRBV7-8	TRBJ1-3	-	TGTGCCAGCAGCTTAGCGACATGGGCAGGGGTTGGAAACACCATATATTTT	CASSLATWAGVGNTIYF
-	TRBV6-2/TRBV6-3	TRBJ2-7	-	TGTGCCAGCAGCGTAGATCGTGACGAGCAGTACTTC	CASSVDRDEQYF
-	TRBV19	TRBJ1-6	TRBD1	TGTGCCAGTACTTCTCGACAGGGGCCCTCCTATAATTCACCCCTCCACTTT	CASTSRQGPSYNSPLHF
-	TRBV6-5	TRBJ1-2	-	TGTGCCAGCAGTTTAGCAGGGAATGGCTACACCTTC	CASSLAGNGYTF
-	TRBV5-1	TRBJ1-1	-	TGCGCCAGCAGCCAAGGGGTGTCAGGGGCAATTTTCGGTGAAGCTTTCTTT	CASSQGVSGAIFGEAFF
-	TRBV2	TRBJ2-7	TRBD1	TGTGCCAGCAGTGAAGGTGGGACAGCGGACTACGAGCAGTACTTC	CASSEGGTADYEQYF
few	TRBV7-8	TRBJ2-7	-	TGTGCCAGCAGCTTGAGGACCGGGACAAGGGTCTCCTACGAGCAGTACTTC	CASSLRTGTRVSYEQYF